This T cell receptor (beta chain) was observed in a study of T cells in Graves' hyperthyroidism and ophthalmopathy (dated by TCRdb to the late 2010s). With regard to the full study: A discovery cohort of approximately 100 patients, 43 with Graves' ophthalmopathy and about 58 with stable Graves' hyperthyroidism, was used to find distinguishing TCR V-J signatures. An independent validation cohort of around 19 hyperthyroidism patients and about 16 patients who later progressed to ophthalmopathy tested prospective prediction of ophthalmopathy. For training and testing, the 100 or so patients in the discovery cohort were randomly divided in a 7:3 ratio. The study also compared thyroid tissue and blood T-cell repertoires from a handful of Graves' hyperthyroidism patients. Once sampling was done, hyperthyroidism patients were given methimazole at a starting dose of 30 mg daily, whereas ophthalmopathy patients were given high-dose intravenous methylprednisolone. The paper describes TCR Vbeta CDR3 sequencing of 140 or so peripheral blood samples, made up of 43 ophthalmopathy patients, roughly 75 hyperthyroidism patients and 17 progressor patients. Beyond this particular receptor, the publication reports: In validation, the model predicted progression to ophthalmopathy a median of approximately 6.3 months before onset, with about 71% sensitivity and roughly 72% specificity. Blood samples also contained most of the expanded thyroid clonotypes (frequency above 0.001), which suggests that blood repertoires may reflect thyroid immune responses. Ophthalmopathy was separated from stable hyperthyroidism by a 13 V-J signature model, with 87.88% sensitivity and about 81% specificity obtained in cross-validation and 80%/75% obtained in testing. Sample size was not statistically predetermined, and blinding of investigators to group allocation was not performed.

TCR beta CDR3 regions were amplified from RNA transcripts. The TCR CDR3 was subjected to a first round of RT-PCR using the HTBI primer set and the Qiagen OneStep RT-PCR kit. Libraries were constructed in a second round of multiplex PCR, after which size selection and purification were carried out. Sequencing of the libraries was done on an Illumina HiSeq2000 using paired-end 100 bp reads. The paper's data handling went like this. Raw data were processed with SOAPnuke, discarding reads with adapters, uncalled bases, mean Phred below 15, or no exact constant-primer or identifier match. COPE v1.2.5 was used to merge high-quality paired reads, and clonotypes were defined as unique nucleotide sequences. MiTCR v1.1 was used to align clonotypes to the IMGT TRBV, TRBD and TRBJ reference segments. The analysis included only V-J combinations with a frequency above 0.0001, which together covered over 98% of the repertoires. A TCS score was defined as the ratio between F50 (clonal expansion) and ExV (chaos), using BLOSUM62-based TCRdist between CDR3 peptides within each V-J. Welch's t-statistics and random forest reduced some 510 V-J features to 13, which were used in a naive Bayes classifier (R e1071). TCRdb passed the public sequencing reads through fastp at Q25 and MiXCR, retaining productive beta sequences. Rows are combined by CDR3 protein, so each entry shows the most common genes and DNA. V and J calls and clone size were set by TCRdb, not the authors. This sample is represented by around 540,000 distinct CDR3 sequences; under 60% of them were singletons. The top ten clonotypes cover nearly 8.5% of the sample.

This clonotype was seen repeatedly, ten times or more. Its antigen is unknown. Qualities for individual bases were not recorded, and no much larger clone is one base off. V drops 3 bases and J drops 0 bases, leaving 8 bases in between. The CDR3 runs 15 residues from the cysteine to the phenylalanine. Only the CDR3 part of the read is kept: 45 bases, read in frame from the first base. Looking up the germline V gene yields CDR1 SNHLY and CDR2 FYNNEI. A patient counted as having stable Graves' hyperthyroidism if no progression to ophthalmopathy occurred over 18 months of follow-up. Hyperthyroidism patients were newly diagnosed, had a disease duration of under 2 months, and were aged 18 to 65 years. Exclusion was applied to patients with uncontrolled infections, other autoimmune diseases, pregnancy or lactation. Clinical symptoms, serum thyroxine and TRAb, thyroid ultrasound, and orbital computed tomography formed the basis for the diagnoses. Trizol reagent was used to extract total RNA, and RNA quality was then checked on an Agilent 2100 Bioanalyzer.

The chain was built from TRBV2 and TRBJ2-2, with TRBD1 as a weak D call on 6 bases. The sequence derives from a woman between 18 and 29 years old with Graves' hyperthyroidism. Donor details come from another sample of the same person, matched by shared clones. Sequences were obtained from peripheral blood or thyroid tissue (not recorded which). The DNA sequence is TGTGCCAGCAGTGAGTGGACAGCGAACACCGGGGAGCTGTTTTTT. Its protein product is CASSEWTANTGELFF.